This paragraph reports one T cell receptor beta chain. Participant-given clinical history determined each cohort assignment. The recovered donors of Cohort 3 showed two negative PCRs, clearance, or symptom resolution. Deletions cut 5 bases from V and 2 bases from J, with 13 bases between. The CDR3 is made up of 15 amino acids. Per germline, CDR1 SGDLS and CDR2 YYNGEE. The source of the sample is a study of blood T cell repertoires in COVID-19. The repertoire was sequenced with immunoSEQ multiplex PCR; TCRdb's copy has only in-frame clones and lacks some. The data hold 150,000 to 200,000 clones, with around four fifths observed a single time.

V and J are TRBV9 and TRBJ2-2; D may be TRBD2 (7 bases). The source of this sequence is a woman aged 50 to 60 who had recovered from COVID-19. The sequencing input was PBMCs or T cells enriched from blood (not recorded which). CDR3 bases: TGTGCCAGCAGGGGGGGGCAAGCCAACACCGGGGAGCTGTTTTTT. Protein: CASRGGQANTGELFF.